The text below deals with one TCR beta chain. These data are taken from a study of blood T cell repertoires in COVID-19. There are 13 residues in the CDR3. The germline V gene encodes CDR1 SEHNR and CDR2 FQNEAQ (reference sequence). The V gene lost 5 bases and the J gene lost 7 bases, with 12 bases spanning the gap. Some clones are missing from TCRdb's copy, which holds only in-frame ones; the method was immunoSEQ multiplex PCR. The table records about 190,000 clones, roughly nine tenths of them present only once. This chain uses TRBV7-9 with TRBJ2-1, with D perhaps matching TRBD2 (5 bases). Sequences were obtained from peripheral blood. The clonotype comes from a man aged 30 to 45 with acute or convalescent COVID-19. CDR3 sequence reads: CASSTRWRNEQFF. CDR3 coding DNA: TGTGCCAGCAGCACCCGGTGGAGGAATGAGCAGTTCTTC.